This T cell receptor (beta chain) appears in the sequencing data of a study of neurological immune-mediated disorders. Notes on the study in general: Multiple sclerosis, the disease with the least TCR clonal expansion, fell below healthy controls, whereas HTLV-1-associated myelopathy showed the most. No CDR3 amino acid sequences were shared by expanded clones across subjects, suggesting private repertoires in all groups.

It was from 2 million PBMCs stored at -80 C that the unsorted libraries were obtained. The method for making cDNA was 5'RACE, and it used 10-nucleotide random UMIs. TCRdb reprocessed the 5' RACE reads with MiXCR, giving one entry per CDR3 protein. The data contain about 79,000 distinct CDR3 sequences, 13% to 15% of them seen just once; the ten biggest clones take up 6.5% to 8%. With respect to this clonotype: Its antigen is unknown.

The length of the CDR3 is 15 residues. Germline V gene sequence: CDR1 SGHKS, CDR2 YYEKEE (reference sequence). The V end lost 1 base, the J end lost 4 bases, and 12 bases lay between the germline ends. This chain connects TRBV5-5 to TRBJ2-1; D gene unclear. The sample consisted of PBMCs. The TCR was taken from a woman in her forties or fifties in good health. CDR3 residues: CASSLTGQDYNEQFF. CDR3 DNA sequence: TGTGCCAGCAGCTTGACGGGTCAAGATTACAATGAGCAGTTCTTC.